The rows below give T cell receptor beta chains drawn from one sample of a study of beta chain features in type 1 diabetes. TCRdb's copy holds only in-frame clones and misses some; the assay was immunoSEQ multiplex PCR. The table includes more than 300,000 clones, around 15% detected once. The sample consisted of naive CD4+ T cells from blood. The receptors derive from a woman aged 18-29 years in good health. Each CDR3 is given with its conserved first and last residue. Each record gives: clone size, D gene, J gene, V gene, CDR3 length, CDR3 protein, CDR3 DNA. D genes are given only for firm matches. Size values are once, few and many counts, or a class for expanded clones, and some rows have none.

>.|TRBD2|TRBJ2-7|TRBV27|15
CASRGLAGGNGEQYF
TGTGCCAGCAGGGGACTAGCGGGAGGAAATGGGGAGCAGTACTTC
>.|.|TRBJ1-1|TRBV4-1|13
CASSQQVNTEAFF
TGCGCCAGCAGCCAGCAGGTGAACACTGAAGCTTTCTTT
>.|TRBD2|TRBJ2-3|TRBV30|17
CAWSVRSAGFGTDTQYF
TGTGCCTGGAGTGTACGATCAGCGGGATTTGGTACAGATACGCAGTATTTT
>few|.|TRBJ2-2|TRBV30|15
CAWRDTGFGTGELFF
TGTGCCTGGAGGGATACAGGGTTTGGAACCGGGGAGCTGTTTTTT
>.|.|TRBJ1-4|TRBV9|14
CASSPGTRNEKLFF
TGTGCCAGCAGCCCCGGGACAAGGAATGAAAAACTGTTTTTT
>few|TRBD1|TRBJ2-1|TRBV7-2|16
CASSPFGTGVNNEQFF
TGTGCCAGCAGCCCATTTGGGACAGGGGTAAACAATGAGCAGTTCTTC
>.|TRBD2|TRBJ2-7|TRBV18|18
CASSPIRPLAGVSYEQYF
TGTGCCAGCTCACCTATTCGACCTCTAGCGGGAGTCTCCTACGAGCAGTACTTC
>few|TRBD1|TRBJ1-1|TRBV23-1|15
CASSPKRDRVIEAFF
TGCGCCAGCAGCCCGAAGAGGGACAGGGTAATTGAAGCTTTCTTT
>.|TRBD2|TRBJ2-7|TRBV7-2|16
CASSLGLAGVPREQYF
TGTGCCAGCAGCTTAGGGCTAGCGGGAGTTCCGCGGGAGCAGTACTTC
>few|.|TRBJ2-1|TRBV30|14
CAWDTSWRGNEQFF
TGTGCCTGGGACACCAGCTGGAGGGGCAATGAGCAGTTCTTC
>.|TRBD1|TRBJ1-2|TRBV18|14
CASSLDREAYGYTF
TGTGCCAGCTCCCTGGACAGGGAGGCCTATGGCTACACCTTC
>.|.|TRBJ2-7|TRBV9|14
CASSVEGVGYEQYF
TGTGCCAGCAGCGTAGAGGGGGTTGGTTACGAGCAGTACTTC
>few|TRBD1|TRBJ2-7|TRBV9|15
CASSVGSGQTYEQYF
TGTGCCAGCAGCGTAGGTTCGGGACAGACCTACGAGCAGTACTTC
>.|.|TRBJ2-1|TRBV18|15
CASSPPSGFSEEQFF
TGTGCCAGCTCACCTCCAAGCGGGTTTTCAGAGGAGCAGTTCTTC
>few|TRBD1|TRBJ2-7|TRBV10-3|14
CAISPGTGAYEQYF
TGTGCCATCAGCCCCGGGACAGGGGCCTACGAGCAGTACTTC
>few|TRBD2|TRBJ2-1|TRBV18|16
CASSPESGGGRSEQFF
TGTGCCAGCTCACCAGAATCGGGAGGGGGGAGGAGTGAGCAGTTCTTC
>.|.|TRBJ1-5|TRBV7-9|11
CAGGDNQPQHF
TGTGCCGGGGGGGACAATCAGCCCCAGCATTTT
>few|.|TRBJ2-1|TRBV30|15
CAWSQGLAAYNEQFF
TGTGCCTGGAGCCAGGGGCTAGCGGCCTACAATGAGCAGTTCTTC
>few|.|TRBJ1-1|TRBV5-1|13
CASSFRTNTEAFF
TGCGCCAGCAGCTTTAGAACGAACACTGAAGCTTTCTTT
>.|.|TRBJ2-3|TRBV18|18
CASSPRGSPRGGPDTQYF
TGTGCCAGCTCACCACGGGGTAGCCCCCGGGGAGGACCAGATACGCAGTATTTT
>few|.|TRBJ2-1|TRBV19|15
CASSIGTTGGNEQFF
TGTGCCAGTAGTATAGGGACGACAGGTGGCAATGAGCAGTTCTTC
>few|TRBD2|TRBJ2-3|TRBV4-3|15
CASSQAPGGTDTQYF
TGCGCCAGCAGCCAAGCACCGGGGGGGACAGATACGCAGTATTTT
>few|.|TRBJ1-2|TRBV29-1|11
CRIRTGEGYTF
TGCAGGATAAGGACGGGAGAGGGCTACACCTTC
>few|TRBD1|TRBJ2-7|TRBV29-1|14
CSVVAQGARREQYF
TGCAGCGTTGTAGCACAGGGGGCACGTAGGGAGCAGTACTTC
>.|.|TRBJ2-2|TRBV9|16
CASGNSGIQNTGELFF
TGTGCCAGCGGGAACTCAGGGATTCAGAACACCGGGGAGCTGTTTTTT
>few|TRBD1|TRBJ1-1|TRBV29-1|13
CSVETGGLTEAFF
TGCAGCGTTGAAACAGGGGGCCTCACTGAAGCTTTCTTT
>.|TRBD2|TRBJ2-3|TRBV18|15
CASSSQTSGTDTQYF
TGTGCCAGCTCCTCCCAGACTAGCGGCACAGATACGCAGTATTTT
>few|TRBD1|TRBJ2-5|TRBV5-4|13
CASSLAGGETQYF
TGTGCCAGCAGCTTGGCAGGGGGAGAGACCCAGTACTTC
>few|.|TRBJ2-4|TRBV30|16
CAWTLLTLGAKNIQYF
TGTGCCTGGACTTTACTAACCCTCGGGGCCAAAAACATTCAGTACTTC
>few|TRBD1|TRBJ2-7|TRBV18|15
CASSTRLTGSYEQYF
TGTGCCAGCTCGACCCGCCTGACAGGGTCTTACGAGCAGTACTTC
>.|TRBD2|TRBJ2-7|TRBV14|14
CASRPLAGGYEQYF
TGTGCCAGCAGACCACTAGCGGGAGGCTACGAGCAGTACTTC
>few|.|TRBJ2-7|TRBV7-2|12
CASSFSSYEQYF
TGTGCCAGCAGCTTCAGCTCCTACGAGCAGTACTTC
>few|TRBD2|TRBJ2-1|TRBV5-1|16
CASSLTSGTSRNEQFF
TGCGCCAGCAGTCTGACTAGCGGGACATCTAGGAATGAGCAGTTCTTC
>.|TRBD1|TRBJ1-2|TRBV7-9|13
CASSFGQGDGYTF
TGTGCCAGCAGCTTTGGACAGGGGGATGGCTACACCTTC
>.|.|TRBJ2-5|TRBV7-3|14
CASSPQNTQETQYF
TGTGCCAGCAGCCCCCAGAATACACAAGAGACCCAGTACTTC
>few|.|TRBJ2-3|TRBV11-1|17
CASSPFRVGSSTDTQYF
TGTGCCAGCAGCCCATTTCGGGTCGGGTCTAGCACAGATACGCAGTATTTT
>.|TRBD2|TRBJ2-1|TRBV10-3|16
CAISPGLAGGYNEQFF
TGTGCCATCAGTCCCGGACTAGCGGGAGGATACAATGAGCAGTTCTTC
>few|TRBD1|TRBJ1-1|TRBV29-1|13
CSVRGQAITEAFF
TGCAGCGTTCGGGGACAGGCGATCACTGAAGCTTTCTTT
>few|TRBD2|TRBJ2-1|TRBV4-3|16
CASSQVMGSGRYEQFF
TGCGCCAGCAGCCAAGTTATGGGTAGCGGGAGATATGAGCAGTTCTTC
>few|.|TRBJ1-1|TRBV30|14
CAWSVQGENTEAFF
TGTGCCTGGAGTGTACAGGGAGAGAACACTGAAGCTTTCTTT
>few|TRBD1|TRBJ1-2|TRBV28|14
CASSRAGTGHGYTF
TGTGCCAGCAGTCGAGCCGGGACAGGGCATGGCTACACCTTC
>few|.|TRBJ1-1|TRBV7-9|11
CASSLELEAFF
TGTGCCAGCAGCTTAGAGCTTGAAGCTTTCTTT